The 5 T cell receptor beta chains in this list originate from one sample, sequenced in a study of spatial heterogeneity in lung cancer. Time point: sample taken at primary tumor resection. Sequencing covered unsorted whole RNA taken from tumor, nontumor lung or frozen PBMC. Using its own MiXCR run on the 5' RACE reads, TCRdb lists one record per CDR3 protein. The repertoire consists of almost 75,000 distinct CDR3 sequences, with about an eighth occurring once and the leading ten covering approximately 7.2%. Source: PBMCs, taken at surgery. The receptors derive from a male donor with early-stage non-small cell lung cancer.

The chain joins TRBV27 to TRBJ2-3; D gene unclear. The CDR3 is 13 amino acids. The V end lost 1 base, the J end lost 0 bases, and 2 bases lay between the germline ends. Germline V CDR1 and CDR2: MNHEY, SMNVEV (reference sequence). The CDR3 DNA reads as TGTGCCAGCAGTTTATTTAGCACAGATACGCAGTATTTT. Its protein product is CASSLFSTDTQYF.

The V gene is TRBV7-3, the J gene TRBJ1-3, with D uncertain. This CDR3 spans 16 amino acids. In germline, CDR1 is SGHTA, CDR2 FQGTGA. The V gene lost 5 bases and the J gene lost 0 bases, with 14 bases spanning the gap. For the CDR3, the DNA is TGTGCCAGCAGCCCTGACCCAGGAAGCTCTGGAAACACCATATATTTT. Residues: CASSPDPGSSGNTIYF.

This clonotype turned up a few times. This sequence joins TRBV7-8 and TRBJ2-5; D is undetermined. V shed 5 bases and J shed 5 bases, with 18 bases lying between them. The V gene's germline CDR1 is SGHVS and CDR2 FQNEAQ. This CDR3 has 15 amino acids. The CDR3 here is CASSLNGILSETQYF. Here the CDR3 DNA reads TGTGCCAGCAGCCTAAATGGCATCTTATCGGAGACCCAGTACTTC.

Concerning this clonotype: One end of the junction varies from germline; a read error may be responsible. The rearrangement uses TRBV11-1 and TRBJ1-1; D is unresolved. The CDR3 contains 12 residues. Germline V CDR1 and CDR2: SGHAT, FQDESV (reference sequence). CDR3 coding DNA: TGTGCCGGCAGCAAGGCGGGAACTGAAGCTTTCTTT. Protein product: CAGSKAGTEAFF.

This clonotype was observed a handful of times. The rearrangement joins TRBV2 to TRBJ1-5; D call uncertain. Trimming left V 4 bases short and J 6 bases short, with 7 bases between. The V gene's germline CDR1 is SNHLY and CDR2 FYNNEI. The CDR3 is 12 amino acids. The DNA for the CDR3 is TGTGCCAGCAGTGGGACTCGTCAGCCCCAGCATTTT. This sequence encodes CASSGTRQPQHF.